This record covers a single T cell receptor (beta chain). The target antigen is unknown. These data are taken from a study of cytomegalovirus exposure and HLA in healthy donors. Study results and limitations: TCR beta chain V- and J-gene trimming was linked, in a later analysis, to a missense variant in DCLRE1C. As confirmed in vitro, a few CMV-associated chains were specific for CMV antigens.

Trimming stripped 6 bases from V and 0 bases from J, with 9 bases between. Per the germline V gene, CDR1 is SQVTM and CDR2 is ANQGSEA. This CDR3 spans 14 amino acids. It was with 60 Vbeta and 13 Jbeta primers that the PCR ran. Libraries were prepared by immunoSEQ multiplex PCR; TCRdb keeps only in-frame clonotypes and omits some of them. Altogether 130,000 or so clones are present, roughly 80% being singletons, with the ten largest covering 1.5% to 2%. The chain couples TRBV29-1 to TRBJ2-6; possibly TRBD1 for D (6 bases). The TCR comes from a female donor in good health and CMV-seronegative. The specimen sequenced was PBMCs. CDR3 nucleotides: TGCAGCGTCGGACAGACCTCTGGGGCCAACGTCCTGACTTTC. Encoded protein: CSVGQTSGANVLTF.